These 27 T cell receptor beta chains originate from one sample sequenced in a study of CD8 T cells in ankylosing spondylitis. Via MiXCR, TCRdb re-called the 5' RACE reads, giving one row per CDR3 protein. The data show some 250,000 distinct CDR3 sequences, roughly 10% seen once. Input material: blood, either unsorted or a sorted T cell fraction (not recorded which). The receptor source for this set is a male donor with ankylosing spondylitis or in good health (not recorded which).

This clonotype appeared a few times. The rearrangement uses TRBV9 and TRBJ2-2, with 16 bases lining up with TRBD2. V shed 4 bases and J 6 bases; nucleotides not matched to a gene: 15. The CDR3 extends over 20 amino acids. In germline, CDR1 is SGDLS, CDR2 YYNGEE. CDR3 coding DNA: TGTGCCAGCAGCTTTTCCGGGACTAGCGGGAGGGCCTGGTTGGCCGGGGAGCTGTTTTTT. Its protein is CASSFSGTSGRAWLAGELFF.

The rearrangement links TRBV25-1 to TRBJ2-7; D possibly corresponds to TRBD2 (5 bases). This CDR3 comprises 15 residues. V was cut by 2 bases and J by 7 bases, with 18 bases left in between. Germline CDR1 and CDR2: MGHDK and SYGVNS. The CDR3 DNA follows: TGTGCCAGCAGTGAAACCCCCGGGCTCCCGGGAGAGCAGTACTTC. This sequence encodes CASSETPGLPGEQYF.

This clonotype was counted only a few times. The gene calls are TRBV7-8 and TRBJ2-1, with D hard to call. CDR1 and CDR2 (germline): SGHVS, FQNEAQ. CDR3 length: 16 residues. The germline V and J ends were trimmed by 0 bases and 7 bases, with 16 bases remaining between them. The CDR3 DNA follows: TGTGCCAGCAGCTTAGCGCTGTACCTCCAAACAAATGAGCAGTTCTTC. Translation gives CASSLALYLQTNEQFF.

This clonotype came up many times. This chain joins TRBV15 and TRBJ1-1, with D hard to call. Trimming took 0 bases from V and 11 from J, leaving 16 bases between them. The germline gives CDR1 LNHNV, CDR2 YYDKDF (reference sequence). The CDR3 extends over 14 amino acids. CDR3 sequence: CATSRDFRVLEAFF. CDR3 nucleotides: TGTGCCACCAGCAGAGATTTTAGGGTTCTAGAGGCTTTCTTT.

The chain employs TRBV20-1 and TRBJ2-3; the match to TRBD2 covers 8 bases. J gave up 4 bases and V 3 bases, and 9 bases lay outside the gene matches. CDR3 length equals 15 residues. Germline assignment: CDR1 DFQATT and CDR2 SNEGSKA (reference sequence). CDR3 region: CSASLRLASADTQYF. CDR3 coding DNA: TGCAGTGCTAGCCTCCGACTAGCGTCAGCAGATACGCAGTATTTT.

By share, this clonotype counts as large. The chain has TRBV20-1 and TRBJ2-1; TRBD1 matches 8 bases. V dropped 6 bases and J dropped 3; count of bases not matched to a gene: 7. Per germline, CDR1 DFQATT and CDR2 SNEGSKA (reference sequence). The CDR3 extends over 14 amino acids. The CDR3 coding sequence is TGCAGTGCAAAGACGGACAGGGACTACAATGAGCAGTTCTTC. It encodes CSAKTDRDYNEQFF.

This clonotype was counted between two and nine times. V and J are TRBV11-2 and TRBJ2-7, with 7 bases identical to TRBD2. This CDR3 contains 15 residues. Trimming took 0 bases from V and 7 from J; bases not matched to a gene: 9. The germline CDR1 and CDR2 sequences are SGHAT and FQNNGV. CDR3 bases: TGTGCCAGCAGCTTAGATCGGGCTAGCGGCCAAGAGCAGTACTTC. Its translation is CASSLDRASGQEQYF. The full variable domain, with the rest looked up from reference TRBV11-2 and TRBJ2-7, is EAGVAQSPRYKIIEKRQSVAFWCNPISGHATLYWYQQILGQGPKLLIQFQNNGVVDDSQLPKDRFSAERLKGVDSTLKIQPAKLEDSAVYLCASSLDRASGQEQYFGPGTRLTVT.

The chain is built from TRBV10-3 and TRBJ2-1; D is possibly TRBD2 (6 bases). V shed 3 bases and J shed 7 bases, with 10 bases lying between them. This CDR3 contains 13 residues. Germline-derived CDR1 and CDR2 are ENHRY and SYGVKD. This CDR3 reads CAISESRGNEQFF. The CDR3, as DNA: TGTGCCATCAGTGAATCACGGGGGAATGAGCAGTTCTTC.

This clonotype showed up many times. CDR3: CSVGERGELEQFF. As DNA, the CDR3 is TGCAGCGTTGGTGAACGGGGGGAACTAGAGCAGTTCTTC. V gene TRBV29-1 combines with J gene TRBJ2-1; 7 bases fit TRBD2. Looked up from germline, CDR1 is SQVTM and CDR2 is ANQGSEA. V lost 4 bases to trimming and J lost 10 bases; unmatched junction nucleotides: 10. The CDR3 length is 13 residues.

In its sample, this clonotype was seen a few times. The chain recombines TRBV20-1 with TRBJ1-1, with 7 positions matching TRBD1. The V segment lost 3 bases and the J segment 1 base; nucleotides outside the gene matches: 5. Germline assignment: CDR1 DFQATT and CDR2 SNEGSKA (reference sequence). CDR3 length: 14 residues. The CDR3 bases are TGCAGTGCTAGGTCCGACAGGGCGAACACTGAAGCTTTCTTT. This gives the protein CSARSDRANTEAFF.

This clonotype was seen ten or more times. The chain joins TRBV5-1 to TRBJ2-7; D is undetermined. The CDR3 loop spans 14 amino acids. V lost 4 bases and J 7 bases, leaving 18 bases between the germline ends. Per germline, CDR1 SGHRS and CDR2 YFSETQ. The CDR3 bases are TGCGCCAGCAGCCTCCCACTTGGATCGCCGGAGCAGTACTTC. Protein product: CASSLPLGSPEQYF.

This chain joins TRBV14 and TRBJ2-1, with TRBD2 matching over 7 bases. The ends lost 4 bases at V and 2 bases at J; junction bases unmatched: 14. This CDR3 comprises 18 residues. The germline CDR1 and CDR2 sequences are SGHDN and FVKESK. In DNA, the CDR3 is TGTGCCAGCAGCCCAAGCCCCTGGGCGGGGGTTACCTACAATGAGCAGTTCTTC. This codes for CASSPSPWAGVTYNEQFF.

For the CDR3, the DNA is TGTGCCCGACGAGGGGATGAGCAGTTCTTC. Protein sequence: CARRGDEQFF. The rearrangement joins TRBV10-3 to TRBJ2-1, with D perhaps given as TRBD1 or TRBD2 (5 bases each). The germline V and J ends were trimmed by 11 bases and 8 bases, with 10 bases remaining between them. Germline-derived CDR1 and CDR2 are ENHRY and SYGVKD. The CDR3 extends over 10 amino acids.

This clonotype was detected ten times or more. The rearrangement uses TRBV12-3 or TRBV12-4 and TRBJ1-6; tentative D call: TRBD1 (5 bases). CDR3 length: 13 amino acids. The V end was cut by 5 bases, the J end by 8 bases, with 10 bases between. The CDR3: CASSTSRDSPLHF. As DNA, the CDR3 is TGTGCCAGCAGTACGAGCAGGGATTCACCCCTCCACTTT.

The rearrangement joins TRBV7-8 to TRBJ1-2; no definite D call. Per germline, CDR1 SGHVS and CDR2 FQNEAQ. With 5 bases removed from V and 5 bases from J, the gap between germline ends came to 15 bases. The CDR3 has 14 amino acids. This chain's CDR3 is CASSPGGLSYGYTF. CDR3 sequence (DNA): TGTGCCAGCAGCCCTGGTGGCTTAAGTTATGGCTACACCTTC.

This clonotype was counted at least ten times. The V gene is TRBV20-1, the J gene TRBJ1-6; D might be TRBD1 (6 bases). CDR3 length equals 15 residues. V shed 4 bases and J shed 7 bases, with 17 bases lying between them. Germline-derived CDR1 and CDR2 are DFQATT and SNEGSKA (reference sequence). CDR3 DNA: TGCAGTGCTAAGCCCGGACAGATTGAGAATTCACCCCTCCACTTT. This encodes CSAKPGQIENSPLHF.

This clonotype showed up many times. The chain links TRBV20-1 to TRBJ2-7; either TRBD1 or TRBD2 may supply D (6 bases each). Germline CDR1 reads DFQATT; CDR2 reads SNEGSKA (reference sequence). This CDR3 spans 15 amino acids. Trimming shortened V by 1 base and J by 0 bases, and 13 bases separated the two germline ends. CDR3 amino acids: CSARARDTISYEQYF. In DNA, the CDR3 is TGCAGTGCTAGAGCGCGGGACACCATCTCCTACGAGCAGTACTTC.

This clonotype was counted many times. This chain joins TRBV20-1 and TRBJ2-7, with no clear D. Trimming left V 3 bases short and J 4 bases short, with 10 bases between. The CDR3 covers 12 residues. The germline V gene has CDR1 DFQATT and CDR2 SNEGSKA (reference sequence). This chain's CDR3 is CSASSESYEQYF. The DNA for the CDR3 is TGCAGTGCTAGCAGTGAATCTTACGAGCAGTACTTC.

In this sample, this clonotype turned up many times. J is TRBJ2-5 and V is TRBV4-1, with D perhaps TRBD2 (5 bases). This CDR3 is built from 17 residues. Germline V gene lookup returns CDR1 MGHRA and CDR2 YSYEKL. V gave up 0 bases and J gave up 5 bases, with 19 bases separating them. The CDR3 here is CASSQDLDQAWRETQYF. CDR3 sequence (DNA): TGCGCCAGCAGCCAAGATCTGGACCAGGCCTGGAGGGAGACCCAGTACTTC.

This clonotype was counted at least ten times. The rearrangement links TRBV6-1 to TRBJ2-5; D gene ambiguous. Germline V gene sequence: CDR1 MNHNS, CDR2 SASEGT. The CDR3 contains 15 residues. The V end was cut by 5 bases, the J end by 1 base, with 14 bases between. CDR3 region: CASSRSVASQETQYF. CDR3 DNA sequence: TGTGCCAGCAGTCGGTCCGTGGCTAGCCAAGAGACCCAGTACTTC.

Many counts were recorded for this clonotype. J is TRBJ2-5 and V is TRBV9, with 9 bases fitting TRBD2. Germline CDR1 SGDLS, CDR2 YYNGEE. The CDR3 length is 15 residues. V shed 4 bases, J shed 2 bases, and the junction held 6 bases outside the gene matches. The CDR3 nucleotides read TGTGCCAGCAGCTCTAGCGGGGTTATACAAGAGACCCAGTACTTC. Translated: CASSSSGVIQETQYF.

This clonotype turned up a few times. The chain joins TRBV2 to TRBJ1-1; weak D call: TRBD1 (6 bases). The CDR3 extends over 18 amino acids. Germline V gene lookup returns CDR1 SNHLY and CDR2 FYNNEI. Trimming stripped 2 bases from V and 6 bases from J, with 25 bases between. CDR3 region: CASSEIGFGRGAGAEAFF. CDR3 sequence (DNA): TGTGCCAGCAGTGAAATAGGTTTCGGTAGGGGGGCCGGAGCTGAAGCTTTCTTT.

Only a few counts were recorded for this clonotype. This rearrangement joins TRBV12-5 to TRBJ2-1; D gene unclear. CDR1 is LGHNT and CDR2 is FRNRAP in the germline V gene. Trimming removed 5 bases from V and 6 bases from J, with 14 bases in between. There are 14 residues in the CDR3. The CDR3 DNA is TGTGCTAGTGGTCTATCAGGATCCCCCAATGAGCAGTTCTTC. It specifies CASGLSGSPNEQFF.

This clonotype was seen many times. The chain combines TRBV20-1 with TRBJ2-7, with TRBD1 identical over 8 bases. CDR1 DFQATT and CDR2 SNEGSKA come from the germline V gene (reference sequence). The CDR3 spans 15 residues. Losses at the gene ends were 2 bases for V and 4 bases for J; bases not matched to a gene: 10. In DNA form, the CDR3 reads TGCAGTGCTAGATCTCAGGACAGGGCGGGGTACGAGCAGTACTTC. Its translation: CSARSQDRAGYEQYF.

V gene TRBV5-5 combines with J gene TRBJ2-3; 8 bases agree with TRBD2. CDR1 is SGHKS, CDR2 YYEKEE, per germline (reference sequence). CDR3 length equals 15 residues. Losses at the gene ends were 9 bases for V and 2 bases for J; bases not matched to a gene: 11. CDR3 sequence (DNA): TGTGCCACCAACGAATCGGGGGGGTCCACAGATACGCAGTATTTT. It yields the protein CATNESGGSTDTQYF.

This clonotype was picked up a small number of times. The chain employs TRBV3-1 and TRBJ1-4, with D perhaps matching TRBD1 (5 bases). CDR3 length: 14 residues. The V end lost 5 bases, the J end lost 7 bases, and 14 bases lay between the germline ends. Germline V gene lookup returns CDR1 LGHDT and CDR2 YNNKEL (reference sequence). As DNA, the CDR3 is TGTGCCAGCAGCGCCCGACAGAGTGGTGAAAAACTGTTTTTT. This translates into CASSARQSGEKLFF.

Ten or more counts support this clonotype. The V and J genes are TRBV12-3 or TRBV12-4 and TRBJ1-2; D gene ambiguous. The CDR3 loop spans 11 amino acids. V was shortened by 6 bases and J by 8 bases, with 10 bases between the two germline ends. The CDR3 sequence is CASREVDGYTF. In DNA, the CDR3 is TGTGCCAGCAGAGAGGTGGACGGCTACACCTTC.